The entry below describes one T cell receptor (beta chain). Its antigen is unknown. The record originates from a study of T cell responses to AZD1222 COVID-19 vaccine. Findings and caveats of the study: Clonal diversity may have been underestimated in mostly white British donors. Rises in breadth and depth of Spike-specific TCRs came after two AZD1222 doses.

Assay used: immunoSEQ multiplex PCR; TCRdb lists only in-frame clones, some missing. This repertoire shows approximately 99,000 clones, about 86% found once; its top ten account for 3% to 4%. The origin of this receptor is an adult in good health. Sequencing was performed on peripheral blood, taken on day 0 of AZD1222 vaccination.

In DNA form, the CDR3 reads TGTGCCAGTAGTACCCCGGGACAGAACACTGAAGCTTTCTTT. The encoded protein is CASSTPGQNTEAFF. The chain carries TRBV19 and TRBJ1-1, with D perhaps TRBD1 (6 bases). The CDR3 runs to 14 residues. The germline V gene has CDR1 LNHDA and CDR2 SQIVND (reference sequence). V was trimmed by 4 bases and J by 1 base, leaving 10 bases between them.